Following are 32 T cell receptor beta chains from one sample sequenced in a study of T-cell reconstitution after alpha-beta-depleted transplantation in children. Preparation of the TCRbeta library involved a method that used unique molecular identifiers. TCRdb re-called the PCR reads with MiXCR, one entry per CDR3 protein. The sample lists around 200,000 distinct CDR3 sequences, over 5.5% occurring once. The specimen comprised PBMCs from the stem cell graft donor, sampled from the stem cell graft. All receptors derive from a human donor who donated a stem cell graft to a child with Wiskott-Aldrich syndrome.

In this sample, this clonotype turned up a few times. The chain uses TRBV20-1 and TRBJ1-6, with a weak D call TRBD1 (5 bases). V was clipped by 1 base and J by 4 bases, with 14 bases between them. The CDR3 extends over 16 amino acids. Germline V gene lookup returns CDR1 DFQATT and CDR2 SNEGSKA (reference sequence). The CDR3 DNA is TGCAGTGCTAGAGCTTCAGACAGTGCTTATAATTCACCCCTCCACTTT. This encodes CSARASDSAYNSPLHF.

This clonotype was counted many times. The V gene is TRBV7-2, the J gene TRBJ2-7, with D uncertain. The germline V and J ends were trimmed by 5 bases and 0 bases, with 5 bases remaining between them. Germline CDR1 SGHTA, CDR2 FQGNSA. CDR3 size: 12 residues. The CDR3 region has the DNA TGTGCCAGCAGCCCGTACTCCTACGAGCAGTACTTC. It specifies CASSPYSYEQYF. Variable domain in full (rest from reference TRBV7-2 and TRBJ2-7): GAGVSQSPSNKVTEKGKDVELRCDPISGHTALYWYRQSLGQGLEFLIYFQGNSAPDKSGLPSDRFSAERTGGSVSTLTIQRTQQEDSAVYLCASSPYSYEQYFGPGTRLTVT.

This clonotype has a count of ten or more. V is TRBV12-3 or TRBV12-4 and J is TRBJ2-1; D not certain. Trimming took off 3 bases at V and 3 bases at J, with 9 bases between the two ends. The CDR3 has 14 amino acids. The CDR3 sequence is CASSFGPDYNEQFF. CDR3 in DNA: TGTGCCAGCAGTTTCGGGCCCGACTACAATGAGCAGTTCTTC.

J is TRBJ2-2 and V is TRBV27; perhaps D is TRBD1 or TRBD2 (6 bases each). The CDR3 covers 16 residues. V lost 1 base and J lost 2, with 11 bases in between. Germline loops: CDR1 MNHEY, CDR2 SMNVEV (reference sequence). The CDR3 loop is CASSLWGAQNTGELFF. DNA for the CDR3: TGTGCCAGCAGTTTATGGGGGGCTCAAAACACCGGGGAGCTGTTTTTT.

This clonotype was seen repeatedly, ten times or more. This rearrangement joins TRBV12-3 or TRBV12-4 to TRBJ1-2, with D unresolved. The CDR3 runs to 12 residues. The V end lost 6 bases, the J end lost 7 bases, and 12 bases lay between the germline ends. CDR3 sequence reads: CASRLFPGGYTF. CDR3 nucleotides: TGTGCCAGCAGGCTCTTTCCGGGTGGCTACACCTTC.

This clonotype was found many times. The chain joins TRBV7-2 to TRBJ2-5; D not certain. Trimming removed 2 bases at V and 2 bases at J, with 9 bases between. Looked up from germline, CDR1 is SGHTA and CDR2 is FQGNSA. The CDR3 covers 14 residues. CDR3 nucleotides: TGTGCCAGCAGCTTAAGGCTGATACAAGAGACCCAGTACTTC. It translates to CASSLRLIQETQYF.

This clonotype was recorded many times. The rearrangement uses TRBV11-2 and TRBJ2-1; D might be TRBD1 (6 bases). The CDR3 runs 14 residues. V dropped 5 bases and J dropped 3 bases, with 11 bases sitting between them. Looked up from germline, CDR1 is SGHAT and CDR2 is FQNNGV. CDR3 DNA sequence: TGTGCCAGCAGCATCGGACAGAGCTACAATGAGCAGTTCTTC. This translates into CASSIGQSYNEQFF.

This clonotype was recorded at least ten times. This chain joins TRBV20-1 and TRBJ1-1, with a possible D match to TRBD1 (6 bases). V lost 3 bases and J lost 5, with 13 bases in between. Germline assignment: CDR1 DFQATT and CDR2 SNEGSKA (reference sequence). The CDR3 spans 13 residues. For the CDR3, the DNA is TGCAGTGCTAGGTCAGGGGTGGGGACTGAAGCTTTCTTT. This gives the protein CSARSGVGTEAFF.

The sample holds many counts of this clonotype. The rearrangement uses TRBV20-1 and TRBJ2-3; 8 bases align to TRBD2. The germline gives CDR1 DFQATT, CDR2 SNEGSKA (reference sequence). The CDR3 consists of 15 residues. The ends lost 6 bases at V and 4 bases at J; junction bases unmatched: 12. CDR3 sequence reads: CSAPEGTRVADTQYF. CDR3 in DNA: TGCAGTGCCCCTGAAGGGACTAGAGTCGCAGATACGCAGTATTTT.

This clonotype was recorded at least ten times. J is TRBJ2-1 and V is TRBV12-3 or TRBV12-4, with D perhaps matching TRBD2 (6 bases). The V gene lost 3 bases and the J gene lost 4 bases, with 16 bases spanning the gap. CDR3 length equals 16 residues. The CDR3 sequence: CASSFLGGAKYNEQFF. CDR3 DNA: TGTGCCAGCAGTTTTTTGGGCGGGGCGAAATACAATGAGCAGTTCTTC.

CDR3 coding DNA: TGTGCCAGCTCACCGGGTGTTGGGGCATCTAACTATGGCTACACCTTC. Its translation: CASSPGVGASNYGYTF. J is TRBJ1-2 and V is TRBV18, with D perhaps TRBD1 (5 bases). CDR1 and CDR2 from the germline V gene are KGHSH and LQKENI. The CDR3 has 16 amino acids. V gave up 3 bases and J gave up 0 bases, with 14 bases separating them. The complete variable domain, with remaining parts taken from reference TRBV18 and TRBJ1-2, reads NAGVMQNPRHLVRRRGQEARLRCSPMKGHSHVYWYRQLPEEGLKFMVYLQKENIIDESGMPKERFSAEFPKEGPSILRIQQVVRGDSAAYFCASSPGVGASNYGYTFGSGTRLTVV.

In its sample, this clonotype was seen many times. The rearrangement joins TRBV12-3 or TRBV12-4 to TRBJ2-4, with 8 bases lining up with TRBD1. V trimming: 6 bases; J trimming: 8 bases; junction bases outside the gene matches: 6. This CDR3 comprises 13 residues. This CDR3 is CASSLKQGDIQYF. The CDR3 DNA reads TGTGCCAGCAGCCTGAAACAGGGGGACATTCAGTACTTC.

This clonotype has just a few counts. The CDR3 nucleotides read TGTGCCAGCAGCCACAGAGACAGGGCCACTAACACCGGGGAGCTGTTTTTT. Its translation: CASSHRDRATNTGELFF. This chain connects TRBV14 to TRBJ2-2, with 7 bases fitting TRBD1. The V and J ends lost 3 bases and 2 bases, in that order; junction bases with no gene match: 9. The germline gives CDR1 SGHDN, CDR2 FVKESK. The CDR3 is made up of 17 amino acids.

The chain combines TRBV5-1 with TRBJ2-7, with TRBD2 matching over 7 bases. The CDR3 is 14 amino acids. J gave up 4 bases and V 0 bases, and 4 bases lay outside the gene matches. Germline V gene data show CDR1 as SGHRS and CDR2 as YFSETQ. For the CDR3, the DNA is TGCGCCAGCAGCTTGGCTTCTAGCGGTTACGAGCAGTACTTC. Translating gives CASSLASSGYEQYF. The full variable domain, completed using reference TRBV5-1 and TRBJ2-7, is KAGVTQTPRYLIKTRGQQVTLSCSPISGHRSVSWYQQTPGQGLQFLFEYFSETQRNKGNFPGRFSGRQFSNSRSEMNVSTLELGDSALYLCASSLASSGYEQYFGPGTRLTVT.

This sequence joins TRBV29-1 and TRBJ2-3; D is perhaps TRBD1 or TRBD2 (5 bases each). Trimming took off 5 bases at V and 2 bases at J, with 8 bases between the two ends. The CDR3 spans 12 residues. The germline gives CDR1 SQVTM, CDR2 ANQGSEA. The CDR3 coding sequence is TGCAGCGTTTGGGGGTACACAGATACGCAGTATTTT. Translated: CSVWGYTDTQYF.

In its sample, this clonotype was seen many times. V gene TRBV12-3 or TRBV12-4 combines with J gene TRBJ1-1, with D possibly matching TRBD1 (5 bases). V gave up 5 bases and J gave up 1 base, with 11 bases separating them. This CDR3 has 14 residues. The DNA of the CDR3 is TGTGCCAGCAGTACGACAGTGCCGAACACTGAAGCTTTCTTT. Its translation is CASSTTVPNTEAFF.

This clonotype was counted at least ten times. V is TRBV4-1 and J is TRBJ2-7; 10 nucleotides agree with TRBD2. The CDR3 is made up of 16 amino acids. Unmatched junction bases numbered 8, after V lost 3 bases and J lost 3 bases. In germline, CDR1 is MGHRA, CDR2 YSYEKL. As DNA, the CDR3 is TGCGCCAGCAGCCATGCCTCTAGCGGGGGAATCTACGAGCAGTACTTC. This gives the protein CASSHASSGGIYEQYF.

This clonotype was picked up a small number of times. The CDR3 DNA sequence: TGCGCCAGCATCATGGGGACTAGCGGGAGAATCCAAGAGACCCAGTACTTC. This codes for CASIMGTSGRIQETQYF. The V call is TRBV5-1, the J call TRBJ2-5; 14 bases align to TRBD2. The CDR3 covers 17 residues. CDR1 SGHRS and CDR2 YFSETQ come from the germline V gene. The junction had 8 bases not matched to a gene; V was cut back by 6 bases and J by 1 base.

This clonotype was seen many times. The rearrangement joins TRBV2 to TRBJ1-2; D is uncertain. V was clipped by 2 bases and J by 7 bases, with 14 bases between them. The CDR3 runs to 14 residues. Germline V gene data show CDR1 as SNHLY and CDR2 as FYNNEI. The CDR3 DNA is TGTGCCAGCAGTGAAATAAGCCTAAAAAGTGGCTACACCTTC. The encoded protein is CASSEISLKSGYTF. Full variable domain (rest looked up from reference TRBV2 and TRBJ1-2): EPEVTQTPSHQVTQMGQEVILRCVPISNHLYFYWYRQILGQKVEFLVSFYNNEISEKSEIFDDQFSVERPDGSNFTLKIRSTKLEDSAMYFCASSEISLKSGYTFGSGTRLTVV.

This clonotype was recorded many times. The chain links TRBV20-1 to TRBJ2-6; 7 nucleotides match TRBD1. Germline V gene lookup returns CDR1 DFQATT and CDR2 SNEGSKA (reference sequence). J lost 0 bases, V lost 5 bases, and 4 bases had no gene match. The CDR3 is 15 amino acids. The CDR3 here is CSALDRSSGANVLTF. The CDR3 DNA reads TGCAGTGCTTTGGACAGGAGCTCTGGGGCCAACGTCCTGACTTTC.

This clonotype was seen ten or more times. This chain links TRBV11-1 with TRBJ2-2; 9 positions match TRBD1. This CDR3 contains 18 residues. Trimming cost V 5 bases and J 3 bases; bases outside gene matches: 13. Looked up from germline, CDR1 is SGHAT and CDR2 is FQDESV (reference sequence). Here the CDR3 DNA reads TGTGCCAGCAGCGTTGACAGGGGGGGATACAGGGACACCGGGGAGCTGTTTTTT. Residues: CASSVDRGGYRDTGELFF.

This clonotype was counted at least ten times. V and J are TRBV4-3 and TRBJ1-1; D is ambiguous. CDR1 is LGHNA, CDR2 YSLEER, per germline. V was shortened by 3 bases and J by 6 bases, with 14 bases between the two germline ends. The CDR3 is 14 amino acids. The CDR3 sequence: CASSHFGVGAEAFF. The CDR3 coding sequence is TGCGCCAGCAGCCATTTCGGCGTGGGCGCTGAAGCTTTCTTT.

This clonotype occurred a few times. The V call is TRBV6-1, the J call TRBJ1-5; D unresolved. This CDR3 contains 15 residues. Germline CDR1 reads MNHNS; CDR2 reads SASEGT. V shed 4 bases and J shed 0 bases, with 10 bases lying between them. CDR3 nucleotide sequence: TGTGCCAGCAGTGTTCTACTGGATAGCAATCAGCCCCAGCATTTT. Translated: CASSVLLDSNQPQHF.

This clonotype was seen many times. The CDR3 spells CASSQTRTTEAFF. The CDR3 region has the DNA TGTGCCAGCAGCCAGACTAGGACCACTGAAGCTTTCTTT. The gene calls are TRBV7-9 and TRBJ1-1; D remains ambiguous. Trimming removed 5 bases from V and 4 bases from J, with 11 bases in between. The CDR3 is 13 residues long. Germline CDR1 is SEHNR and CDR2 is FQNEAQ (reference sequence).

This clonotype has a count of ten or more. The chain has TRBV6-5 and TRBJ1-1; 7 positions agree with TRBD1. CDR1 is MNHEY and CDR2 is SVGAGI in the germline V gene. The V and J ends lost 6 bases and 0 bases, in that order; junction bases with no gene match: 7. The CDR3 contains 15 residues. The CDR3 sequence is CASRPGQWVNTEAFF. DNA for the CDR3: TGTGCCAGCAGGCCGGGACAGTGGGTGAACACTGAAGCTTTCTTT.

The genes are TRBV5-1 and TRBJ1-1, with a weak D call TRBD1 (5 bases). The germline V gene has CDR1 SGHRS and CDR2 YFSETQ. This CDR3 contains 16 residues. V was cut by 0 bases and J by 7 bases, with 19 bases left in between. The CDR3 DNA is TGCGCCAGCAGCTTGGTCCAGGGATGGTCCCATCGTGAAGCTTTCTTT. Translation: CASSLVQGWSHREAFF.

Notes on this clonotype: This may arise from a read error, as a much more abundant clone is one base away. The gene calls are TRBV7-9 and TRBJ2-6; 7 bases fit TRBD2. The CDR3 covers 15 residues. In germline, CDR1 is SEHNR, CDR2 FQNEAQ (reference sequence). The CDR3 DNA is TGTGCCAGCAGTCCCACTCTGGGAGGGGCCAACGTCCTGAATTTC. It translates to CASSPTLGGANVLNF.

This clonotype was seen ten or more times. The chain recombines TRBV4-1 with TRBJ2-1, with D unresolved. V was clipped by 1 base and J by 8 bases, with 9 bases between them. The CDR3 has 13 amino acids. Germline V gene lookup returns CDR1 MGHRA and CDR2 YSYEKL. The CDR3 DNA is TGCGCCAGCAGCCAAGGTCTACGGCATGAGCAGTTCTTC. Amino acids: CASSQGLRHEQFF.

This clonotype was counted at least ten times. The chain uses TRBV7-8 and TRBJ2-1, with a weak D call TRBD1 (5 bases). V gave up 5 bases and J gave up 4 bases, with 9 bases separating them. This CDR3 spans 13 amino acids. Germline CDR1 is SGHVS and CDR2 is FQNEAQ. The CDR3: CASSPTAYNEQFF. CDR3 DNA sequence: TGTGCCAGCAGCCCGACAGCTTACAATGAGCAGTTCTTC.

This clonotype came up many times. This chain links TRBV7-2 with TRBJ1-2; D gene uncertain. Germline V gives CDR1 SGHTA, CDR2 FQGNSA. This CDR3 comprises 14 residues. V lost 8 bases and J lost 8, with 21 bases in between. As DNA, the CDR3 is TGTGCCAGCGGCAAAGACATGTTTACGGCGGGCTACACCTTC. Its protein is CASGKDMFTAGYTF.

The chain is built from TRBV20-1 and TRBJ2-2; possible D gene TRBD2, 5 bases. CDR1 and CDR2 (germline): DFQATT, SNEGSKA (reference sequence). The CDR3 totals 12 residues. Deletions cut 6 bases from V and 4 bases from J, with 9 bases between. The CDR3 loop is CSATRVTGELFF. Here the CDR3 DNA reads TGCAGTGCCACTAGGGTCACCGGGGAGCTGTTTTTT.

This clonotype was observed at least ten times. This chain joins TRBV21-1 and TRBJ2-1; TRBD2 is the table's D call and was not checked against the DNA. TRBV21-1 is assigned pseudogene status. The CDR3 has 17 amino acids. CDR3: CASSKLVGGGRYNEQFF. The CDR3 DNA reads TGTGCCAGCAGCAAATTGGTGGGAGGAGGGCGCTACAATGAGCAGTTCTTC.